What follows are 24 T cell receptor beta chains derived from one specimen sequenced in a study of blood T cells in healthy people across ages. It was with a sample-barcoded 5' primer and a J-beta primer mix that a second PCR of about 6 to 11 cycles was run. TCRdb independently ran MiXCR on the 5' RACE reads; one entry per CDR3 protein. The data hold around 870,000 distinct CDR3 sequences, with under 30% observed a single time. The sample consisted of blood. These receptors were obtained from a woman aged 80 or older in good health.

This clonotype was detected once. A much larger clonotype is one base distant, so this may be a read error. The chain has TRBV4-3 and TRBJ1-5, with 7 nucleotides matching TRBD1. Germline CDR1 LGHNA, CDR2 YSLEER. With 0 bases clipped from V and 0 bases from J, the junction kept 17 bases outside the gene matches. The CDR3 loop spans 21 amino acids. CDR3 DNA: TGCGCCAGCAGCCAAGATCAAGAAGATACGGACAGGAATTTTAGCAATCAGCCCCAGCATTTT. Translation: CASSQDQEDTDRNFSNQPQHF.

This clonotype has at least ten counts. V and J are TRBV12-3 or TRBV12-4 and TRBJ2-4; D might be TRBD1 (6 bases). CDR3 size: 15 residues. Trimming left V 0 bases short and J 5 bases short, with 11 bases between. CDR3 loop: CASSLAPRGQNIQYF. The CDR3 nucleotides read TGTGCCAGCAGTTTAGCCCCCAGGGGCCAAAACATTCAGTACTTC.

The chain uses TRBV6-1 and TRBJ1-5, with D perhaps TRBD1 (5 bases). Trimming took off 7 bases at V and 4 bases at J, with 8 bases between the two ends. CDR1 MNHNS and CDR2 SASEGT come from the germline V gene. The CDR3 runs to 12 residues. The CDR3, as DNA: TGTGCCAGCAATAGGGGAAATCAGCCCCAGCATTTT. Protein sequence: CASNRGNQPQHF.

The chain links TRBV6-5 to TRBJ1-5, with 11 bases identical to TRBD1. Germline CDR1 and CDR2: MNHEY and SVGAGI. The junction had 5 bases not matched to a gene; V was cut back by 4 bases and J by 6 bases. This CDR3 is built from 15 residues. CDR3 amino acids: CASSSGQGGGQPQHF. CDR3 DNA: TGTGCCAGCAGTTCGGGACAGGGGGGAGGTCAGCCCCAGCATTTT.

The chain joins TRBV2 to TRBJ2-1, with 13 bases matching TRBD2. Germline CDR1 reads SNHLY; CDR2 reads FYNNEI. V dropped 4 bases and J dropped 9; count of bases not matched to a gene: 6. The CDR3 runs to 15 residues. The CDR3 region has the DNA TGTGCCAGCAGTGTACTAGCGGGGGGGACCGGTGAGCAGTTCTTC. Translated: CASSVLAGGTGEQFF.

This clonotype was detected ten times or more. The chain links TRBV11-2 to TRBJ2-7, with D possibly TRBD2 on 6 matching bases. Germline CDR1 reads SGHAT; CDR2 reads FQNNGV. Trimming left V 5 bases short and J 2 bases short, with 10 bases between. The length of the CDR3 is 13 residues. As DNA, the CDR3 is TGTGCCAGCAGCCGCTTAGCGGCCTACGAGCAGTACTTC. It is translated as CASSRLAAYEQYF.

CDR3 sequence (DNA): TGTGCCAGCAGCTCGCTCGGGGTTGGGCAGCCCCAGCATTTT. This translates into CASSSLGVGQPQHF. The V gene is TRBV7-2, the J gene TRBJ1-5; D gene unclear. The CDR3 consists of 14 residues. Germline lookup yields CDR1 SGHTA and CDR2 FQGNSA. The ends were cut back, 4 bases at V and 7 bases at J, with 14 bases in the middle. The variable domain in full, completed from reference TRBV7-2 and TRBJ1-5, reads GAGVSQSPSNKVTEKGKDVELRCDPISGHTALYWYRQSLGQGLEFLIYFQGNSAPDKSGLPSDRFSAERTGGSVSTLTIQRTQQEDSAVYLCASSSLGVGQPQHFGDGTRLSIL.

The sample holds a few counts of this clonotype. This could be a read error, since a much larger clone is one nucleotide away. V gene TRBV12-3 or TRBV12-4 combines with J gene TRBJ2-3; 10 bases line up with TRBD1. The CDR3 runs to 16 residues. With V trimmed by 5 bases and J by 4 bases, 9 bases remained unmatched. The CDR3 loop is CASSPRQGASADTQYF. CDR3 bases: TGTGCCAGCAGTCCACGACAGGGGGCCAGCGCAGATACGCAGTATTTT.

This chain uses TRBV4-2 with TRBJ1-2; 10 bases align to TRBD1. Germline CDR1 is LGHNA and CDR2 is YNFKEQ. This CDR3 is built from 16 residues. V was pared by 3 bases and J by 4 bases, with 8 bases of the junction left unmatched. The CDR3 bases are TGTGCCAGCAGCCACTCCGGACAGGGGGAGGGCTATGGCTACACCTTC. It encodes CASSHSGQGEGYGYTF.

This clonotype was counted ten times or more. The chain recombines TRBV27 with TRBJ2-6; D is undetermined. Trimming pared 5 bases from V and 0 bases from J, leaving 17 bases between. This CDR3 comprises 18 residues. Germline assignment: CDR1 MNHEY and CDR2 SMNVEV (reference sequence). Written as DNA, the CDR3 is TGTGCCAGCAGTAACCCGCCGGCACGAAGCTCTGGGGCCAACGTCCTGACTTTC. It codes for CASSNPPARSSGANVLTF.

This clonotype was recorded at least ten times. V usage is TRBV7-9 and J usage is TRBJ2-5, with 12 bases fitting TRBD2. Trimming at V came to 5 bases and at J to 2 bases, leaving 3 bases not matched to a gene. CDR1 SEHNR and CDR2 FQNEAQ come from the germline V gene (reference sequence). The CDR3 is 15 residues long. The CDR3 spells CASSPGTSGQETQYF. CDR3 coding DNA: TGTGCCAGCAGCCCCGGGACTAGCGGGCAAGAGACCCAGTACTTC. Complete variable domain (other parts from reference TRBV7-9 and TRBJ2-5): DTGVSQNPRHKITKRGQNVTFRCDPISEHNRLYWYRQTLGQGPEFLTYFQNEAQLEKSRLLSDRFSAERPKGSFSTLEIQRTEQGDSAMYLCASSPGTSGQETQYFGPGTRLLVL.

This clonotype was detected many times. The rearrangement joins TRBV7-2 to TRBJ2-1; the D is unclear. The CDR3 runs to 17 residues. V lost 1 base to trimming and J lost 4 bases, with 17 bases between them. In germline, CDR1 is SGHTA, CDR2 FQGNSA. CDR3 bases: TGTGCCAGCAGCTTAGACGGCAGGTTGGTCTTTTACAATGAGCAGTTCTTC. Protein product: CASSLDGRLVFYNEQFF. Looking up the rest from reference TRBV7-2 and TRBJ2-1 gives the full variable domain: GAGVSQSPSNKVTEKGKDVELRCDPISGHTALYWYRQSLGQGLEFLIYFQGNSAPDKSGLPSDRFSAERTGGSVSTLTIQRTQQEDSAVYLCASSLDGRLVFYNEQFFGPGTRLTVL.

The sample holds many counts of this clonotype. The chain links TRBV7-2 to TRBJ2-3; tentative D call: TRBD1 (6 bases). Germline values: CDR1 SGHTA, CDR2 FQGNSA. The CDR3 runs to 15 residues. Trimming took 5 bases from V and 5 from J, leaving 17 bases between them. The CDR3 bases are TGTGCCAGCAGCCCTGGGACACTGGCTGGAGATACGCAGTATTTT. It is translated as CASSPGTLAGDTQYF.

On this clonotype itself: A much larger clone lies a single base off, so this may be a read error. This chain joins TRBV7-2 and TRBJ1-6; 8 bases are shared with TRBD1. The ends lost 5 bases at V and 9 bases at J; junction bases unmatched: 9. Germline V lookup: CDR1 SGHTA, CDR2 FQGNSA. This CDR3 has 15 amino acids. This chain's CDR3 is CTSSARTGSGSPLHF. The CDR3 DNA follows: TGTACCAGCAGCGCCCGGACAGGGTCTGGTTCACCCCTCCACTTT.

With respect to this clonotype: The junction and the germline gene differ at one end; a read error may be behind it. V usage is TRBV6-2 or TRBV6-3 and J usage is TRBJ2-6; D might be TRBD1 or TRBD2, each matching 6 bases. CDR1 and CDR2 from the germline V gene are MNHEY and SVGEGT. The CDR3 extends over 15 amino acids. The CDR3 DNA follows: TGTGCCAGCTCCTCCCCGGGGGCTGGGGCCAACGTCCCGACTTTC. The encoded protein is CASSSPGAGANVPTF.

This clonotype was observed a handful of times. The genes are TRBV7-2 and TRBJ1-2, with 7 bases that match TRBD1. J lost 4 bases, V lost 1 base, and 12 bases had no gene match. CDR1 SGHTA and CDR2 FQGNSA come from the germline V gene. The CDR3 is made up of 17 amino acids. In DNA form, the CDR3 reads TGTGCCAGCAGCTTAGTCCCTACAGGGGACCGGGTCTATGGCTACACCTTC. It yields the protein CASSLVPTGDRVYGYTF.

As regards this clonotype: A clone one base away is much larger, so this may be a read error. The chain employs TRBV5-5 and TRBJ2-2; the D call may be TRBD1 or TRBD2 (6 bases each). This CDR3 comprises 15 residues. From germline, CDR1 is SGHKS and CDR2 YYEKEE (reference sequence). DNA for the CDR3: TGTGCCAGCAGCCCCGGGGGCGTCTCGGCCGGGGAGCGGTTTTTT. Residues: CASSPGGVSAGERFF.

The chain employs TRBV18 and TRBJ2-4; D is ambiguous. V was shortened by 3 bases and J by 0 bases, with 15 bases between the two germline ends. Germline CDR1 reads KGHSH; CDR2 reads LQKENI. The CDR3 is made up of 17 amino acids. CDR3 in amino acids: CASSPDQVSLAKNIQYF. CDR3 bases: TGTGCCAGCTCACCCGACCAAGTATCACTAGCCAAAAACATTCAGTACTTC.

A note on this clonotype: A much more abundant neighbour one base away suggests this may be a read error. V usage is TRBV12-3 or TRBV12-4 and J usage is TRBJ2-5, with 8 positions matching TRBD1. V lost 4 bases, J lost 4 bases, and 5 bases stayed unmatched. The CDR3 runs 14 residues. This chain's CDR3 is CASSCSGTGETQYF. CDR3 coding DNA: TGTGCCAGCAGTTGTTCCGGGACAGGAGAGACCCAGTACTTC.

This clonotype was seen a handful of times. The rearrangement links TRBV11-3 to TRBJ2-4; D is possibly TRBD2 (6 bases). Per germline, CDR1 SGHNT and CDR2 YENEEA. CDR3 length: 14 residues. V was cut by 6 bases and J by 2 bases, with 11 bases left in between. This chain's CDR3 is CASREGRSKNIQYF. Here the CDR3 DNA reads TGTGCCAGCAGGGAGGGGAGATCCAAAAACATTCAGTACTTC.

This clonotype appeared many times. The V call is TRBV12-3 or TRBV12-4, the J call TRBJ2-3; D is ambiguous. V lost 4 bases to trimming and J lost 2 bases, with 7 bases between them. CDR3 size: 13 residues. The CDR3: CASSSRPTDTQYF. The CDR3 DNA reads TGTGCCAGCAGTTCGAGACCCACAGATACGCAGTATTTT.

About this clonotype: A much larger clone differs from this one at a single base, so this may be a read error. CDR3: CASSLSISMKLRGQYF. Written as DNA, the CDR3 is TGTGCCAGCAGCCTATCCATCAGTATGAAACTACGGGGGCAGTACTTC. The chain combines TRBV5-6 with TRBJ2-7; perhaps TRBD2 as D (5 bases). The CDR3 is 16 amino acids. V shed 4 bases and J shed 9 bases, with 26 bases lying between them. The germline V gene has CDR1 SGHDT and CDR2 YYEEEE.

The V call is TRBV5-1, the J call TRBJ1-1; D may be TRBD1 (5 bases). The germline CDR1 and CDR2 sequences are SGHRS and YFSETQ. V was cut by 0 bases and J by 0 bases, with 15 bases left in between. The CDR3 covers 17 residues. This CDR3 is CASSLARAGYMNTEAFF. Written as DNA, the CDR3 is TGCGCCAGCAGCTTGGCACGGGCAGGGTACATGAACACTGAAGCTTTCTTT.

This clonotype was counted many times. A clone one base away is much larger, so this may be a read error. This chain joins TRBV29-1 and TRBJ2-1, with 7 bases fitting TRBD2. With the DNA end fitting TRBJ2-7 better, the J assignment may be wrong. CDR1 is SQVTM and CDR2 is ANQGSEA in the germline V gene. This CDR3 region has 14 residues. CDR3 region: CSAIGLGPYNEQYF. The DNA for the CDR3 is TGCAGCGCAATAGGACTAGGCCCCTACAATGAGCAGTACTTC.